These 28 T cell receptor beta chains were sequenced from one sample in a study of cytomegalovirus exposure and HLA in healthy donors. PCR employed 60 Vbeta and 13 Jbeta primers. The repertoire was sequenced with immunoSEQ multiplex PCR; TCRdb's copy has only in-frame clones and lacks some. The sample consists of roughly 140,000 clones, 70% to 80% of them appearing once. Sequenced sample: PBMCs. These receptors were obtained from a woman in her forties or fifties in good health and CMV-seronegative.

This chain links TRBV7-2 with TRBJ2-5; 14 nucleotides line up with TRBD2. V was clipped by 4 bases and J by 2 bases; unmatched bases: 3. The CDR3 covers 16 residues. Germline V lookup: CDR1 SGHTA, CDR2 FQGNSA. CDR3 nucleotides: TGTGCCAGCAGCTGGACTAGCGGGGGGCTTCAAGAGACCCAGTACTTC. Translation gives CASSWTSGGLQETQYF.

This clone was observed a single time. The chain couples TRBV11-2 to TRBJ1-6; 11 positions match TRBD1. This CDR3 has 15 residues. Looked up from germline, CDR1 is SGHAT and CDR2 is FQNNGV. Trimming cost V 6 bases and J 8 bases; bases outside gene matches: 6. CDR3 DNA sequence: TGTGCCAGCAGTCGGACAGGGGGCAGAGATTCACCCCTCCACTTT. It translates to CASSRTGGRDSPLHF.

The CDR3 DNA sequence: TGTGCCAGCAGCTTCCAACAGGCCGGAGAGACCCAGTACTTC. It specifies CASSFQQAGETQYF. This chain uses TRBV7-2 with TRBJ2-5, with D perhaps matching TRBD1 (5 bases). The V gene lost 3 bases and the J gene lost 4 bases, with 12 bases spanning the gap. CDR3 size: 14 residues. Germline V CDR1 and CDR2: SGHTA, FQGNSA.

Concerning this clone itself: At one end, the junction sequence differs from germline, possibly due to a read error. The chain recombines TRBV2 with TRBJ1-2; perhaps TRBD1 as D (5 bases). Germline values: CDR1 SNHLY, CDR2 FYNNEI. The CDR3 covers 13 residues. The CDR3 sequence: CASIQASSRGYPF. CDR3 DNA sequence: TGTGCCAGCATACAGGCGTCTTCAAGGGGCTACCCCTTC.

The rearrangement links TRBV19 to TRBJ2-7, with 10 bases matching TRBD1. The germline CDR1 and CDR2 sequences are LNHDA and SQIVND (reference sequence). CDR3 length equals 17 residues. The trim removed 3 bases at V and 2 bases at J, leaving 10 bases unmatched. The DNA for the CDR3 is TGTGCCAGTAGTATCACCTCGGACAGGGGGGAACCCTACGAGCAGTACTTC. Its protein is CASSITSDRGEPYEQYF.

The V gene is TRBV7-2, the J gene TRBJ2-1; TRBD2 is a possible D gene (7 bases). V dropped 3 bases and J dropped 3 bases, with 12 bases sitting between them. Germline loops: CDR1 SGHTA, CDR2 FQGNSA. This CDR3 contains 15 residues. The CDR3 region has the DNA TGTGCCAGCAGCTTGGGGGGGGGCCTCTACAATGAGCAGTTCTTC. Its protein product is CASSLGGGLYNEQFF.

The chain employs TRBV7-9 and TRBJ1-1; 9 bases line up with TRBD1. Germline lookup yields CDR1 SEHNR and CDR2 FQNEAQ (reference sequence). The CDR3 extends over 17 amino acids. J was trimmed by 3 bases and V by 4 bases; bases with no gene match: 12. DNA for the CDR3: TGTGCCAGCAGCTGGGATACAGGGGGCGATCGGGACACTGAAGCTTTCTTT. Encoded protein: CASSWDTGGDRDTEAFF.

The J gene is TRBJ2-7, the V gene TRBV6-4; perhaps TRBD1 as D (5 bases). This CDR3 is built from 8 residues. CDR1 is MRHNA and CDR2 is SNTAGT in the germline V gene. The CDR3 bases are TGTGCCAACCTACAGGATAGGGTC. Translated, it gives CANLQDRV.

This clone was counted a few times. The chain recombines TRBV9 with TRBJ2-5; unclear D gene. The CDR3 is made up of 15 amino acids. Germline CDR1 and CDR2: SGDLS and YYNGEE. Trimming pared 0 bases from V and 1 base from J, leaving 10 bases between. CDR3 bases: TGTGCCAGCAGCGTAGCTGGTCTACTCCAAGAGACCCAGTACTTC. Protein: CASSVAGLLQETQYF.

This clone came up a few times. The chain recombines TRBV19 with TRBJ1-5; D remains unclear. Trimming removed 4 bases at V and 6 bases at J, with 16 bases between. CDR3 length: 15 residues. Germline CDR1 LNHDA, CDR2 SQIVND (reference sequence). For the CDR3, the DNA is TGTGCCAGTAGTACCTACACTCGGGGATCTCAGCCCCAGCATTTT. Protein: CASSTYTRGSQPQHF.

CDR3 nucleotides: TGTGCCAGCACCCCCGGAGCGGGGGTCACAGATACGCAGTATTTT. Translated: CASTPGAGVTDTQYF. The chain joins TRBV9 to TRBJ2-3; 8 nucleotides agree with TRBD2. This CDR3 region has 15 residues. Germline trimming cut 6 bases from V and 2 bases from J; bases unmatched to any gene: 8. From germline, CDR1 is SGDLS and CDR2 YYNGEE.

As concerns this clone: Other nucleotide sequences in the sample specify the same CDR3. V and J are TRBV2 and TRBJ1-5; TRBD1 aligns across 7 bases. Losses at the gene ends were 6 bases for V and 4 bases for J; bases not matched to a gene: 6. This CDR3 has 14 residues. In germline, CDR1 is SNHLY, CDR2 FYNNEI. CDR3 amino acids: CASRGDSTNQPQHF. The CDR3 DNA reads TGTGCCAGCAGGGGGGACAGTACGAATCAGCCCCAGCATTTT.

This chain joins TRBV6-1 and TRBJ1-1; TRBD1 matches at 7 bases. V lost 3 bases and J lost 5; bases outside the gene matches: 9. Germline CDR1 is MNHNS and CDR2 is SASEGT. CDR3 size: 15 residues. The CDR3, as DNA: TGTGCCAGCAGTGAGGAGAGAGGGGGCTTTACTGAAGCTTTCTTT. Translating gives CASSEERGGFTEAFF.

This clone has a single count. The chain has TRBV28 and TRBJ1-6; 7 bases map to TRBD1. Germline V lookup: CDR1 MDHEN, CDR2 SYDVKM. V trimming: 5 bases; J trimming: 0 bases; junction bases outside the gene matches: 7. The CDR3 is 17 amino acids. The chain's CDR3 is CASSETGVDSYNSPLHF. CDR3 coding DNA: TGTGCCAGCAGTGAAACAGGGGTTGACTCCTATAATTCACCCCTCCACTTT. Combining the CDR3 with reference TRBV28 and TRBJ1-6 gives the whole variable domain DVKVTQSSRYLVKRTGEKVFLECVQDMDHENMFWYRQDPGLGLRLIYFSYDVKMKEKGDIPEGYSVSREKKERFSLILESASTNQTSMYLCASSETGVDSYNSPLHFGNGTRLTVT.

The chain links TRBV4-1 to TRBJ1-5, with 10 bases fitting TRBD1. Germline V gives CDR1 MGHRA, CDR2 YSYEKL. The CDR3 sequence is 17 residues long. The V and J ends lost 4 bases and 6 bases, in that order; junction bases with no gene match: 12. This CDR3 is CASSPGGTGVGPQPQHF. CDR3 in DNA: TGCGCCAGCAGCCCTGGTGGGACAGGGGTAGGACCTCAGCCCCAGCATTTT.

The chain has TRBV27 and TRBJ2-5; 10 bases line up with TRBD2. The CDR3 is 15 amino acids. Germline CDR1 and CDR2: MNHEY and SMNVEV (reference sequence). With V trimmed by 5 bases and J by 7 bases, 10 bases remained unmatched. In nucleotides, the CDR3 is TGTGCCAGCAGTCCGGGGACTAGCGATGCCCGGACCCAGTACTTC. This gives the protein CASSPGTSDARTQYF.

This chain links TRBV4-1 with TRBJ1-1; the D is unclear. The CDR3 has 11 amino acids. Trimming left V 1 base short and J 10 bases short, with 7 bases between. The germline gives CDR1 MGHRA, CDR2 YSYEKL. DNA for the CDR3: TGCGCCAGCAGCCAAGGGAGGGCAGCTTTCTTT. Encoded protein: CASSQGRAAFF.

The CDR3, as DNA: TGTGCCAGCAGCCCCGACTATGGCTACACCTTC. Protein product: CASSPDYGYTF. This chain uses TRBV6-1 with TRBJ1-2, with no clear D. Trimming left V 6 bases short and J 3 bases short, with 5 bases between. Germline V gene data show CDR1 as MNHNS and CDR2 as SASEGT. This CDR3 comprises 11 residues.

The gene calls are TRBV28 and TRBJ1-5; the D is unclear. Trimming cost V 1 base and J 9 bases, with 19 bases left between them. There are 16 residues in the CDR3. CDR1 is MDHEN, CDR2 SYDVKM, per germline. The CDR3 loop is CASSLYKGMIAGPQHF. The CDR3 nucleotides read TGTGCCAGCAGTTTATATAAAGGGATGATAGCGGGGCCCCAGCATTTT.

This sequence joins TRBV28 and TRBJ2-5; TRBD1 matches 10 bases. Germline assignment: CDR1 MDHEN and CDR2 SYDVKM. The CDR3 runs to 17 residues. The V gene end was trimmed by 5 bases and the J gene end by 5 bases; junction bases not matched to a gene: 14. The chain's CDR3 is CASSPGTGASRKETQYF. In DNA form, the CDR3 reads TGTGCCAGCAGTCCCGGGACAGGGGCCTCCCGGAAGGAGACCCAGTACTTC.

The table lists this clone with a few counts. The chain has TRBV19 and TRBJ1-5; 7 nucleotides match TRBD1. Per the germline V gene, CDR1 is LNHDA and CDR2 is SQIVND (reference sequence). The CDR3 runs 13 residues. The V gene end was trimmed by 10 bases and the J gene end by 0 bases; junction bases not matched to a gene: 3. The CDR3 loop reads CATGQVSNQPQHF. The CDR3, as DNA: TGTGCCACAGGACAGGTTAGCAATCAGCCCCAGCATTTT.

The J gene is TRBJ1-3, the V gene TRBV5-6; no clear D gene. From germline, CDR1 is SGHDT and CDR2 YYEEEE. This CDR3 has 14 amino acids. V lost 3 bases to trimming and J lost 9 bases, with 16 bases between them. The CDR3 loop is CASSSSLEGFTIYF. The CDR3 DNA reads TGTGCCAGCAGCTCCAGTCTGGAGGGTTTCACCATATATTTT. Full variable domain (missing parts from reference TRBV5-6 and TRBJ1-3): DAGVTQSPTHLIKTRGQQVTLRCSPKSGHDTVSWYQQALGQGPQFIFQYYEEEERQRGNFPDRFSGHQFPNYSSELNVNALLLGDSALYLCASSSSLEGFTIYFGEGSWLTVV.

This clone was seen a single time. The chain couples TRBV7-2 to TRBJ2-3; D is perhaps TRBD1 (5 bases). This CDR3 is 12 amino acids long. V was clipped by 8 bases and J by 1 base, with 7 bases between them. CDR1 and CDR2 (germline): SGHTA, FQGNSA. The CDR3 region is CASQTGTDTQYF. The CDR3 DNA sequence: TGTGCCAGCCAGACAGGCACAGATACGCAGTATTTT. Full variable domain (remainder filled in from reference TRBV7-2 and TRBJ2-3): GAGVSQSPSNKVTEKGKDVELRCDPISGHTALYWYRQSLGQGLEFLIYFQGNSAPDKSGLPSDRFSAERTGGSVSTLTIQRTQQEDSAVYLCASQTGTDTQYFGPGTRLTVL.

The chain carries TRBV6-1 and TRBJ1-2; D gene ambiguous. This CDR3 has 14 residues. V lost 5 bases to trimming and J lost 2 bases, with 12 bases between them. Germline CDR1 and CDR2: MNHNS and SASEGT. The CDR3 nucleotides read TGTGCCAGCAGTACCGGGAACAGCAACTATGGCTACACCTTC. This encodes CASSTGNSNYGYTF.

The chain has TRBV7-2 and TRBJ2-1; 9 nucleotides agree with TRBD2. Germline V lookup: CDR1 SGHTA, CDR2 FQGNSA. This CDR3 region has 16 residues. V trimming: 1 base; J trimming: 8 bases; junction bases outside the gene matches: 9. CDR3 region: CASSLGMRGGAYEQFF. CDR3 sequence (DNA): TGTGCCAGCAGCTTAGGTATGCGGGGGGGCGCCTATGAGCAGTTCTTC.

The chain is built from TRBV2 and TRBJ2-4; D remains ambiguous. V lost 10 bases, J lost 5 bases, and 12 bases lay in between. Germline V gene sequence: CDR1 SNHLY, CDR2 FYNNEI. The CDR3 is 12 amino acids. The CDR3 is CAIEEVENIQYF. CDR3 DNA sequence: TGTGCCATTGAGGAAGTCGAAAACATTCAGTACTTC.

The chain links TRBV5-4 to TRBJ2-5; a possible D gene is TRBD2 (6 bases). V lost 4 bases and J lost 4, with 11 bases in between. The CDR3 has 13 amino acids. Germline V gene data show CDR1 as SGHNT and CDR2 as YYREEE (reference sequence). CDR3 nucleotides: TGTGCCAGCAGCCTGGACGGGGGAGAGACCCAGTACTTC. Its translation is CASSLDGGETQYF. Combining the CDR3 with reference TRBV5-4 and TRBJ2-5 gives the whole variable domain ETGVTQSPTHLIKTRGQQVTLRCSSQSGHNTVSWYQQALGQGPQFIFQYYREEENGRGNFPPRFSGLQFPNYSSELNVNALELDDSALYLCASSLDGGETQYFGPGTRLLVL.

Here the CDR3 reads CASSQQRSVQSPLHF. The CDR3, as DNA: TGCGCCAGCAGCCAACAGAGGTCAGTTCAATCACCCCTCCACTTT. The chain links TRBV4-3 to TRBJ1-6; D call uncertain. In germline, CDR1 is LGHNA, CDR2 YSLEER. The CDR3 length is 15 residues. V gave up 2 bases and J gave up 10 bases, with 15 bases separating them.